The entry below describes one TCR beta chain. Its antigen is not known. The V end was cut by 9 bases, the J end by 0 bases, with 11 bases between. CDR3 size: 14 residues. Germline V lookup: CDR1 MNHEY, CDR2 SMNVEV (reference sequence). As to treatment: around 19 received Ad26.COV2.S at low or high dose, single or two shots; several received placebo; per-sample allocation not given. All samples were drawn on day 63, counting from the first vaccine or placebo injection. This Boston cohort included adults aged 18-55 years. The method was immunoSEQ multiplex PCR; TCRdb's version includes in-frame clones alone and lacks a portion of them. This table has about 350,000 clones, around nine tenths appearing once. The sample originates from a study of Ad26.COV2.S vaccination and SARS-CoV-2 variants. Study overall: Doses of Ad26.COV2.S were injected into muscle once or twice, 56 days apart. Study-level results: TCR breadth and depth analyses may have underestimated total T cell responses.

Sequencing used peripheral blood, obtained in a trial of Ad26.COV2.S vaccine versus placebo. This sequence was found in a person between 18 and 59 years old who received the Ad26.COV2.S COVID-19 vaccine or a placebo. This chain connects TRBV27 to TRBJ2-2, with D hard to call. Here the CDR3 DNA reads TGTGCCAGTTCCTCCGACTCGAACACCGGGGAGCTGTTTTTT. It specifies CASSSDSNTGELFF.